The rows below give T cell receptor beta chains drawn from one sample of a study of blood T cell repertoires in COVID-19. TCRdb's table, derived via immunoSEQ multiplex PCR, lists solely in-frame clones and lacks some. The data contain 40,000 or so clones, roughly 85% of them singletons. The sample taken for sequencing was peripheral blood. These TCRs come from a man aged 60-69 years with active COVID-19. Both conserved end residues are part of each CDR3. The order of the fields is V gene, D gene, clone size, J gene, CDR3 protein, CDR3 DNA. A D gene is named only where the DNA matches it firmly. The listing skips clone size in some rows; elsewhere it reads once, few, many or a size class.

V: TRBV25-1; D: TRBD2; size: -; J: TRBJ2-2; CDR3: CASAGLGAGELFF; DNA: TGTGCCAGCGCGGGACTAGGGGCCGGGGAGCTGTTTTTT
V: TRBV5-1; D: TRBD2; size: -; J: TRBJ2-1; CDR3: CASSFAGTSGSEQFF; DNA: TGCGCCAGCAGTTTTGCCGGGACTAGCGGGAGTGAGCAGTTCTTC
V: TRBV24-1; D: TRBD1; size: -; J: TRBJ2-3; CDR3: CATSRDSVGDTQYF; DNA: TGTGCCACCAGTCGGGACAGCGTGGGAGATACGCAGTATTTT
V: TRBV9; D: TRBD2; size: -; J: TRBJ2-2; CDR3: CASSVGLAGGYPGELFF; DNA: TGTGCCAGCAGCGTCGGCCTAGCGGGAGGATACCCCGGGGAGCTGTTTTTT
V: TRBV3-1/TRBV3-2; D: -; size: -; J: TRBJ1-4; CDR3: CASSLGGNEKLFF; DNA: TGTGCCAGCAGCCTCGGCGGGAATGAAAAACTGTTTTTT
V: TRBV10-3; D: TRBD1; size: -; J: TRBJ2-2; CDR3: CAISEPDRVAGELFF; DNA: TGTGCCATCAGTGAGCCGGACAGGGTGGCCGGGGAGCTGTTTTTT
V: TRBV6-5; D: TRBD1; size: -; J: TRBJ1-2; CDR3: CASSYSDRGGGYTF; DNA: TGTGCCAGCAGTTACTCAGACAGGGGCGGAGGCTACACCTTC
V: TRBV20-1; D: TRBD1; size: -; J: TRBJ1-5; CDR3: CSASPGQGSQPQHF; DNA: TGCAGTGCCAGTCCGGGACAGGGGAGTCAGCCCCAGCATTTT
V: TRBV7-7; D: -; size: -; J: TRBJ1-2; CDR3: CASSLRRSMREYGYTF; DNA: TGTGCCAGCAGCTTACGCAGATCAATGAGGGAGTATGGCTACACCTTC
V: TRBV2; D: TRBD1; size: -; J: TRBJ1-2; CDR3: CASSGDRVVSYGYTF; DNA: TGTGCCAGCAGCGGAGACAGGGTCGTGAGCTATGGCTACACCTTC
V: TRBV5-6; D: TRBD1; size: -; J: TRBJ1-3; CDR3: CASGDSSGNTIYF; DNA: TGTGCCAGCGGGGACAGCTCTGGAAACACCATATATTTT
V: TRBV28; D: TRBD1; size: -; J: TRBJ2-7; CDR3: CASSQTTGTGSYEQYF; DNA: TGTGCCAGCAGTCAGACTACCGGGACAGGGAGCTACGAGCAGTACTTC
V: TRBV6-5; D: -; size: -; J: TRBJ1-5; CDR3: CASSLDSYSNQPQHF; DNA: TGTGCCAGCAGCCTGGACAGCTATAGCAATCAGCCCCAGCATTTT
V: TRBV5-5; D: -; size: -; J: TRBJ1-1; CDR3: CASSLADRNTEAFF; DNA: TGTGCCAGCAGCTTGGCCGACAGGAACACTGAAGCTTTCTTT
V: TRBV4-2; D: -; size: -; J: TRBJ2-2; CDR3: CASSRENGELFF; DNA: TGTGCCAGCAGCCGGGAGAACGGGGAGCTGTTTTTT
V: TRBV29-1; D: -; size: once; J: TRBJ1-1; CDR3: CSVQRTEAFF; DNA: TGCAGCGTTCAGCGGACTGAAGCTTTCTTT
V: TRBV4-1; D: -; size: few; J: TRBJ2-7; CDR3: CASSLGNGGAYEQYF; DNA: TGCGCCAGCAGCTTAGGGAACGGGGGAGCCTACGAGCAGTACTTC
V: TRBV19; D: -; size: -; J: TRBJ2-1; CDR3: CASSIDLFWRGSYNEQFF; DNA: TGTGCCAGTAGTATAGATCTATTTTGGAGGGGCTCCTACAATGAGCAGTTCTTC
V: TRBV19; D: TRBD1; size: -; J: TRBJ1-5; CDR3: CASSWTGHNQPQHF; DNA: TGTGCCAGTAGCTGGACAGGGCACAATCAGCCCCAGCATTTT
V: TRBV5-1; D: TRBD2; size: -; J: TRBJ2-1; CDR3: CASSGGLAGGFYNEQFF; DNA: TGCGCCAGCAGCGGTGGACTAGCGGGAGGGTTCTACAATGAGCAGTTCTTC
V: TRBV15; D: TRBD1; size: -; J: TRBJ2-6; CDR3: CATSSGQAGANVLTF; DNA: TGTGCCACCAGCAGCGGACAGGCTGGGGCCAACGTCCTGACTTTC
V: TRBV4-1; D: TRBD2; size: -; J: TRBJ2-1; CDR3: CASSQGRQAGTSGNEQFF; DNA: TGCGCCAGCAGCCAGGGACGCCAAGCCGGGACTAGCGGAAATGAGCAGTTCTTC
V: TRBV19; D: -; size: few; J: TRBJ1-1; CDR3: CASNSMNTEAFF; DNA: TGTGCCAGTAATTCCATGAACACTGAAGCTTTCTTT
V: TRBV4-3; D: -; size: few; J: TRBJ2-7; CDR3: CASSLSYEQYF; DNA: TGCGCCAGCAGCCTTAGCTACGAGCAGTACTTC
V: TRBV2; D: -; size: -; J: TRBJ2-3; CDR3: CASSGEGGTDTQYF; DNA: TGTGCCAGCAGTGGGGAAGGGGGCACAGATACGCAGTATTTT
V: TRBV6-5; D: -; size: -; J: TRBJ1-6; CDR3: CASSSPGRPLHF; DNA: TGTGCCAGCAGTTCGCCAGGGCGGCCCCTCCACTTT
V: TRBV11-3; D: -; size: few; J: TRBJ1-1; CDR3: CASSLQANTEAFF; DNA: TGTGCCAGCAGCTTACAAGCTAACACTGAAGCTTTCTTT
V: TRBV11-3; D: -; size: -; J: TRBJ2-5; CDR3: CASSHWTDQETQYF; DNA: TGTGCCAGCAGCCACTGGACAGATCAAGAGACCCAGTACTTC
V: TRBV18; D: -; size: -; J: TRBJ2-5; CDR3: CASSPDSQETQYF; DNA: TGTGCCAGCTCACCGGACAGCCAAGAGACCCAGTACTTC
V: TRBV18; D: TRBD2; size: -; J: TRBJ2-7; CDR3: CASSPSTGLAGGPPTYEQYF; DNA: TGTGCCAGCTCACCGTCGACGGGACTAGCGGGAGGGCCGCCAACCTACGAGCAGTACTTC
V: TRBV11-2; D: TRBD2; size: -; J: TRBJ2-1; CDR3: CASSFGGDHNEQFF; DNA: TGTGCCAGCAGCTTCGGGGGGGACCACAATGAGCAGTTCTTC
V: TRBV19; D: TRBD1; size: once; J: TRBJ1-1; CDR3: CASSIGTGGENTEAFF; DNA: TGTGCCAGTAGTATAGGGACAGGGGGCGAGAACACTGAAGCTTTCTTT
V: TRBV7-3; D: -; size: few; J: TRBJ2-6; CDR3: CASSRAGFSGANVLTF; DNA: TGTGCCAGCAGTAGAGCGGGCTTCTCTGGGGCCAACGTCCTGACTTTC
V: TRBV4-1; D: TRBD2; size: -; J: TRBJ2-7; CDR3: CASSQTSGRGYEQYF; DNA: TGCGCCAGCAGCCAAACTAGCGGGAGGGGGTACGAGCAGTACTTC
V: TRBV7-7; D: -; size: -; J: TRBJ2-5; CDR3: CASSPTGSPFSETQYF; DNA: TGTGCTAGCAGTCCAACAGGGTCACCCTTTTCGGAGACCCAGTACTTC
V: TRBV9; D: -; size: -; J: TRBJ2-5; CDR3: CASSLGERRVGAQKQETQYF; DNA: TGTGCCAGCAGCTTAGGGGAGAGAAGGGTGGGGGCCCAAAAACAAGAGACCCAGTACTTC
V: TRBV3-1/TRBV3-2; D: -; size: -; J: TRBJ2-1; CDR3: CASSQDRITEQFF; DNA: TGTGCCAGCAGCCAAGACAGGATCACTGAGCAGTTCTTC
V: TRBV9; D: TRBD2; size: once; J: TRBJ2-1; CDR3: CASSETGTSGTFSYNEQFF; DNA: TGTGCCAGCAGCGAGACCGGGACTAGCGGGACCTTCTCCTACAATGAGCAGTTCTTC
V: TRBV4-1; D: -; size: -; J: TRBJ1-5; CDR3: CASSQTPWGPNQPQHF; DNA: TGCGCCAGCAGCCAGACCCCTTGGGGGCCCAATCAGCCCCAGCATTTT
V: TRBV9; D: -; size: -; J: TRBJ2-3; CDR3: CASSVGPSGTDTQYF; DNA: TGTGCCAGCAGCGTAGGGCCGAGCGGCACAGATACGCAGTATTTT
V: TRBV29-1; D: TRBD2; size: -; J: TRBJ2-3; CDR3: CSVVGRADRDTQYF; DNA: TGCAGCGTTGTTGGGAGGGCAGACCGAGATACGCAGTATTTT
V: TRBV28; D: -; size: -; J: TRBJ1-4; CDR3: CASSRGGVSTNEKLFF; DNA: TGTGCCAGCAGCCGCGGCGGAGTCTCAACTAATGAAAAACTGTTTTTT
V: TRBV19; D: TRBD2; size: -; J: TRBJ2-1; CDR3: CASSIVLAGGQDEQFF; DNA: TGTGCCAGTAGTATAGTACTAGCGGGAGGGCAGGATGAGCAGTTCTTC
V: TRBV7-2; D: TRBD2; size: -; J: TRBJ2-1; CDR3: CASSLATSGVYNEQFF; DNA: TGTGCCAGCAGCTTAGCGACTAGCGGGGTATACAATGAGCAGTTCTTC
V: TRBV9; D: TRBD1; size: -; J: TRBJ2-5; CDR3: CASSPTGVQETQYF; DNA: TGTGCCAGCAGCCCAACAGGGGTCCAAGAGACCCAGTACTTC
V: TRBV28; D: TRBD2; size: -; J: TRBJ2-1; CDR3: CAGQTFQRGYNEQFF; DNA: TGTGCCGGCCAGACGTTCCAGCGGGGTTACAATGAGCAGTTCTTC
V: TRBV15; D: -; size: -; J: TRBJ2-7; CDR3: CATSDRSGEIYEQYF; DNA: TGTGCCACCAGCGACCGTAGCGGAGAAATCTACGAGCAGTACTTC
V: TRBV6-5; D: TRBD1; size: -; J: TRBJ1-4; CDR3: CASSPGQGREKLFF; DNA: TGTGCCAGCAGTCCGGGACAGGGACGTGAAAAACTGTTTTTT
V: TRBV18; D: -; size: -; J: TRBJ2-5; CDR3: CASSPLQGIETQYF; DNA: TGTGCCAGCTCACCGCTACAGGGTATTGAGACCCAGTACTTC
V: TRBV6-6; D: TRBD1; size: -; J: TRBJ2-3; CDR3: CASSYSPRDRGYTQYF; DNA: TGTGCCAGCAGTTACTCCCCCCGGGACAGGGGTTATACGCAGTATTTT
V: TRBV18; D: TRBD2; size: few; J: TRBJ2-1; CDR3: CASCSGTSGFNDEQFF; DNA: TGTGCCAGCTGTTCCGGGACTAGCGGGTTTAATGATGAGCAGTTCTTC
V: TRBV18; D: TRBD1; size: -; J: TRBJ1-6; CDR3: CASSPPWDSSRSPLHF; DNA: TGTGCCAGCTCACCACCCTGGGACAGCTCTCGCTCACCCCTCCACTTT
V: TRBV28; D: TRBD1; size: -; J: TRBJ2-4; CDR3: CASTDDRVINIQYF; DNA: TGTGCCAGCACTGATGACAGGGTTATAAACATTCAGTACTTC
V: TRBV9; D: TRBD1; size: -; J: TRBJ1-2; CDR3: CASSVAGRLDREIGGYTF; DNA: TGTGCCAGCAGCGTAGCAGGCCGTTTAGACAGGGAAATTGGTGGCTACACCTTC
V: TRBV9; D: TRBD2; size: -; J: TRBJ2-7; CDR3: CASSVGVGTSGNEQYF; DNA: TGTGCCAGCAGCGTAGGCGTCGGGACTAGCGGGAACGAGCAGTACTTC
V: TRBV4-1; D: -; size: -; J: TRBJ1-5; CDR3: CASSQESGYGQPQHF; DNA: TGCGCCAGCAGCCAAGAGTCCGGGTACGGTCAGCCCCAGCATTTT